The 27 T cell receptor beta chains below were found in one sample sequenced in a study of human T cells and chemical hapten exposure. TCRdb used MiXCR to reprocess the RACE reads, holding one entry per CDR3 protein. Of roughly 98,000 distinct CDR3 sequences in the sample, about an eighth were seen once. As to time point: patch test 1, 2 weeks after DPC sensitization. The sample's treatment: therapeutic diphenylcyclopropenone sensitization with weekly scalp DPC. This specimen consisted of whole blood, obtained in connection with sensitization to the hapten diphenylcyclopropenone (DPC). The receptors originated from a woman in her 40s with alopecia areata. Some clones in this sample may be carry-over from other donors' samples.

This clonotype was seen ten or more times. A junction boundary mismatches the germline segment, possibly from a read error. This sequence joins TRBV7-7 and TRBJ2-5; unclear D gene. Germline loops: CDR1 SSHAT, CDR2 FNYEAQ (reference sequence). CDR3 length equals 15 residues. The CDR3 bases are TGTGCTAGCAGCTTAGTCGGTCAGGCCGGAGAGACCCAGTACTTC. Translating it yields CASSLVGQAGETQYF.

There are many counts of this clonotype. This chain joins TRBV20-1 and TRBJ2-3; 8 nucleotides agree with TRBD2. The CDR3 has 15 amino acids. Per the germline V gene, CDR1 is DFQATT and CDR2 is SNEGSKA (reference sequence). The V gene end was trimmed by 6 bases and the J gene end by 3 bases; junction bases not matched to a gene: 11. CDR3 bases: TGCAGTGCCCACTTAAGGAGCGGGAGTACAGATACGCAGTATTTT. This translates into CSAHLRSGSTDTQYF.

The V gene is TRBV24-1, the J gene TRBJ1-1; 7 bases fit TRBD1. Germline CDR1 and CDR2: KGHDR and SFDVKD. CDR3 length equals 13 residues. V shed 4 bases, J shed 10 bases, and the junction held 8 bases outside the gene matches. The DNA for the CDR3 is TGTGCCACCAGTGACATCACAGGGGAAATAGCTTTCTTT. This encodes CATSDITGEIAFF.

This clonotype was counted between two and nine times. The J gene is TRBJ2-1, the V gene TRBV11-2; D remains ambiguous. Germline lookup yields CDR1 SGHAT and CDR2 FQNNGV. The CDR3 totals 13 residues. V gave up 5 bases and J gave up 4 bases, with 9 bases separating them. The DNA for the CDR3 is TGTGCCAGCAGCCAGTCAAGATACAATGAGCAGTTCTTC. Its translation: CASSQSRYNEQFF.

The chain carries TRBV5-1 and TRBJ2-7; 11 bases are shared with TRBD2. Germline CDR1 reads SGHRS; CDR2 reads YFSETQ. The junction had 5 bases not matched to a gene; V was cut back by 2 bases and J by 4 bases. This CDR3 contains 15 residues. Here the CDR3 reads CASSLTSGSGYEQYF. The CDR3 DNA reads as TGCGCCAGCAGCTTAACTAGCGGGAGTGGGTACGAGCAGTACTTC.

This clonotype was observed many times. The gene calls are TRBV7-9 and TRBJ2-7, with 7 nucleotides matching TRBD1. The CDR3 is made up of 15 amino acids. Trimming cost V 7 bases and J 0 bases; bases outside gene matches: 9. Germline CDR1 SEHNR, CDR2 FQNEAQ (reference sequence). The CDR3 loop reads CASNPEDRPSYEQYF. In DNA, the CDR3 is TGTGCCAGCAACCCCGAGGACAGGCCCTCCTACGAGCAGTACTTC.

This clonotype was seen a handful of times. V and J are TRBV5-8 and TRBJ2-2; 10 bases are shared with TRBD1. Germline V CDR1 and CDR2: SGHTS, YDEGEE. CDR3 length: 16 residues. V shed 4 bases and J 3 bases; nucleotides not matched to a gene: 6. The chain's CDR3 is CASSKTGGFDTGELFF. For the CDR3, the DNA is TGTGCCAGCAGCAAGACAGGGGGCTTTGACACCGGGGAGCTGTTTTTT.

This chain links TRBV4-1 with TRBJ2-7; possible D gene TRBD1, 6 bases. CDR1 MGHRA and CDR2 YSYEKL come from the germline V gene. This CDR3 has 14 residues. The V end lost 0 bases, the J end lost 2 bases, and 8 bases lay between the germline ends. The CDR3: CASSQDRGPYEQYF. CDR3 DNA sequence: TGCGCCAGCAGCCAAGACAGGGGACCCTACGAGCAGTACTTC.

V usage is TRBV2 and J usage is TRBJ1-1; tentatively, D is TRBD1 (5 bases). The CDR3 is made up of 14 amino acids. Germline lookup yields CDR1 SNHLY and CDR2 FYNNEI. V lost 11 bases to trimming and J lost 4 bases, with 20 bases between them. CDR3 protein: CAGSMQGTATEAFF. The CDR3, as DNA: TGTGCCGGCTCGATGCAGGGCACGGCCACTGAAGCTTTCTTT.

This clonotype was picked up a small number of times. The CDR3: CASSYWTSGRSGANVLTF. The CDR3 DNA reads TGTGCCAGCAGTTATTGGACTAGCGGGAGATCTGGGGCCAACGTCCTGACTTTC. V is TRBV6-2 or TRBV6-3 and J is TRBJ2-6; TRBD2 aligns across 13 bases. V shed 3 bases and J 1 base; nucleotides not matched to a gene: 3. This CDR3 spans 18 amino acids. Germline V lookup: CDR1 MNHEY, CDR2 SVGEGT.

This clonotype was observed a few times. The chain couples TRBV11-2 to TRBJ2-2; D call uncertain. The V end was cut by 5 bases, the J end by 6 bases, with 19 bases between. CDR1 is SGHAT and CDR2 is FQNNGV in the germline V gene. The CDR3 has 16 residues. DNA of the CDR3: TGTGCCAGCAGCAATTTGGTCAGGACGGGTTCCGGGGAGCTGTTTTTT. It specifies CASSNLVRTGSGELFF.

V and J are TRBV28 and TRBJ2-2; D may match TRBD1 or TRBD2 (6 bases each). This CDR3 is 14 amino acids long. Germline CDR1 MDHEN, CDR2 SYDVKM. Trimming took off 7 bases at V and 5 bases at J, with 14 bases between the two ends. CDR3 DNA sequence: TGTGCCAGCATCCCGGGGGCGCAAACCGGGGAGCTGTTTTTT. Translating gives CASIPGAQTGELFF.

There are a few counts of this clonotype. V usage is TRBV28 and J usage is TRBJ2-7; 7 bases fit TRBD1. The CDR3 has 15 amino acids. Germline values: CDR1 MDHEN, CDR2 SYDVKM. After removal of 2 bases from V and 0 bases from J, the junction contained 4 bases not matched to a gene. The CDR3 sequence: CASSLLRDSSYEQYF. CDR3 in DNA: TGTGCCAGCAGTTTACTCCGGGACAGCTCCTACGAGCAGTACTTC.

This clonotype was detected a few times. The chain combines TRBV28 with TRBJ1-2; 9 nucleotides match TRBD1. Germline V gene sequence: CDR1 MDHEN, CDR2 SYDVKM. V lost 6 bases and J lost 5; bases outside the gene matches: 10. CDR3 size: 15 residues. DNA for the CDR3: TGTGCCAGCAGCTATACAGGGGGCAGGAGGTATGGCTACACCTTC. Protein sequence: CASSYTGGRRYGYTF.

At least ten counts were recorded for this clonotype. The V gene is TRBV6-2 or TRBV6-3, the J gene TRBJ2-3, with 9 positions matching TRBD2. The CDR3 spans 13 residues. The V gene's germline CDR1 is MNHEY and CDR2 SVGEGT. V shed 1 base and J 8 bases; nucleotides not matched to a gene: 1. The CDR3 loop is CASSYLLAGTQYF. CDR3 bases: TGTGCCAGCAGTTACTTACTAGCGGGTACGCAGTATTTT.

The sample holds many counts of this clonotype. The chain joins TRBV10-2 to TRBJ1-1; D might be TRBD1 (5 bases). V was trimmed by 3 bases and J by 5 bases, leaving 22 bases between them. The CDR3 has 17 residues. CDR1 is WSHSY, CDR2 SAAADI, per germline. The CDR3 region is CASSDRGSGQGRTEAFF. DNA of the CDR3: TGCGCCAGCAGTGACAGAGGTTCGGGGCAGGGAAGGACTGAAGCTTTCTTT.

This clonotype has just a few counts. This chain links TRBV3-1 with TRBJ2-1; the D gene is possibly TRBD2 (6 bases). There are 13 residues in the CDR3. Trimming took 8 bases from V and 5 from J, leaving 13 bases between them. Germline CDR1 is LGHDT and CDR2 is YNNKEL (reference sequence). Written as DNA, the CDR3 is TGTGCCAGCGGCGGCGGGACTCACAATGAGCAGTTCTTC. Its translation is CASGGGTHNEQFF.

The chain carries TRBV27 and TRBJ2-1; the D is unclear. The V gene lost 5 bases and the J gene lost 8 bases, with 13 bases spanning the gap. Germline CDR1 reads MNHEY; CDR2 reads SMNVEV (reference sequence). The CDR3 runs 13 residues. DNA of the CDR3: TGTGCCAGCAGTCCCCGACCAGGCCATGAGCAGTTCTTC. It encodes CASSPRPGHEQFF.

This clonotype was found a few times. This chain connects TRBV6-2 or TRBV6-3 to TRBJ2-1; 7 nucleotides align to TRBD2. This CDR3 is 16 amino acids long. The junction had 11 bases not matched to a gene; V was cut back by 2 bases and J by 7 bases. Germline V gives CDR1 MNHEY, CDR2 SVGEGT. The CDR3 DNA sequence: TGTGCCAGCAGTTACCCGGGAGGTGTGGGGACTAATGAGCAGTTCTTC. Its protein product is CASSYPGGVGTNEQFF.

This clonotype was found a few times. V and J are TRBV20-1 and TRBJ2-1; 7 positions match TRBD2. The germline gives CDR1 DFQATT, CDR2 SNEGSKA (reference sequence). The CDR3 is 13 residues long. V gave up 1 base and J gave up 7 bases; unmatched junction bases: 4. CDR3 coding DNA: TGCAGTGCTAGAGTGTGGACTAGGAATGAGCAGTTCTTC. The encoded protein is CSARVWTRNEQFF.

The genes are TRBV11-2 and TRBJ1-1, with D perhaps TRBD1 (5 bases). V lost 6 bases and J 1 base, leaving 9 bases between the germline ends. Germline V gives CDR1 SGHAT, CDR2 FQNNGV. This CDR3 comprises 13 residues. As DNA, the CDR3 is TGTGCCAGCAGTACTGACAGGAACACTGAAGCTTTCTTT. Its translation: CASSTDRNTEAFF.

Many counts were recorded for this clonotype. The chain is built from TRBV6-2 or TRBV6-3 and TRBJ2-2; unclear D gene. V was pared by 10 bases and J by 8 bases, with 20 bases between. CDR1 is MNHEY, CDR2 SVGEGT, per germline. The length of the CDR3 is 14 residues. CDR3 sequence reads: CATTASFSPGELFF. DNA for the CDR3: TGTGCCACCACTGCGTCCTTTTCGCCGGGGGAGCTGTTTTTT.

This clonotype was seen at least ten times. The chain recombines TRBV6-6 with TRBJ2-7, with TRBD2 matching over 8 bases. CDR3 length: 12 residues. Germline V gene sequence: CDR1 MNHNY, CDR2 SVGAGI (reference sequence). J was trimmed by 6 bases and V by 8 bases; bases with no gene match: 6. Written as DNA, the CDR3 is TGTGCCAGCGCGGGAGGAACTGCCGAGCAGTACTTC. It codes for CASAGGTAEQYF.

A few counts support this clonotype. V gene TRBV6-6 combines with J gene TRBJ2-6; D is uncertain. Germline CDR1 is MNHNY and CDR2 is SVGAGI (reference sequence). V was cut by 10 bases and J by 1 base, with 23 bases left in between. This CDR3 comprises 18 residues. The CDR3: CAIVTGTHALSGANVLTF. In nucleotides, the CDR3 is TGTGCCATCGTGACGGGCACCCATGCCTTATCTGGGGCCAACGTCCTGACTTTC.

The chain links TRBV29-1 to TRBJ2-1, with D unclear. Germline V CDR1 and CDR2: SQVTM, ANQGSEA. V was clipped by 3 bases and J by 9 bases, with 3 bases between them. The CDR3 contains 9 residues. CDR3 sequence reads: CSVDPEQFF. Here the CDR3 DNA reads TGCAGCGTTGATCCTGAGCAGTTCTTC.

This clonotype was seen many times. The chain combines TRBV27 with TRBJ1-2, with 7 positions matching TRBD1. J gave up 3 bases and V 3 bases, and 7 bases lay outside the gene matches. Germline V lookup: CDR1 MNHEY, CDR2 SMNVEV (reference sequence). The CDR3 totals 15 residues. CDR3 loop: CASSLVQGGHYGYTF. The CDR3 DNA is TGTGCCAGCAGTTTGGTCCAGGGGGGCCACTATGGCTACACCTTC.

The V gene is TRBV24-1, the J gene TRBJ2-7; tentative D call: TRBD2 (5 bases). CDR1 is KGHDR, CDR2 SFDVKD, per germline. The CDR3 contains 14 residues. V was shortened by 4 bases and J by 7 bases, with 16 bases between the two germline ends. CDR3 coding DNA: TGTGCCACCAGTGACCAGACTGGTCGGGGAGAGCAGTACTTC. Protein product: CATSDQTGRGEQYF.